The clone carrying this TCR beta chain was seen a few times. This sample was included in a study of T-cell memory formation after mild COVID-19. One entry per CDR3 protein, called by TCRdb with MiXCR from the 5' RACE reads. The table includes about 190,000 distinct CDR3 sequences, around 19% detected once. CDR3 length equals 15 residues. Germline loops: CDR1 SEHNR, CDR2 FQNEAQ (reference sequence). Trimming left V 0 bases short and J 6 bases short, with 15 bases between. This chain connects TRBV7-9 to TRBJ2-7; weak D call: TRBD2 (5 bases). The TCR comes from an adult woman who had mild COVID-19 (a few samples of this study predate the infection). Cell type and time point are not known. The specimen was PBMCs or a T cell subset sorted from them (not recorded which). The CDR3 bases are TGTGCCAGCAGCTTAGCGTCCCGGGATTGGAGCGAGCAGTACTTC. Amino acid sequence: CASSLASRDWSEQYF. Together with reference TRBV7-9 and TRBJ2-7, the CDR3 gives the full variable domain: DTGVSQNPRHKITKRGQNVTFRCDPISEHNRLYWYRQTLGQGPEFLTYFQNEAQLEKSRLLSDRFSAERPKGSFSTLEIQRTEQGDSAMYLCASSLASRDWSEQYFGPGTRLTVT.